The 10 T cell receptor beta chains below were found in one sample sequenced in a study of technical replicates of blood from several donors. The assay was immunoSEQ multiplex PCR, and TCRdb's table has in-frame clones only and misses some. Altogether approximately 79,000 clones are present, 95% to 98% being singletons, with the ten largest covering 0.3% to 0.35%. The sequencing input was T cells isolated from PBMCs. These receptors originate from a human donor in good health.

The V and J genes are TRBV19 and TRBJ2-7, with TRBD1 matching over 8 bases. The germline V gene encodes CDR1 LNHDA and CDR2 SQIVND (reference sequence). The CDR3 is 14 residues long. The ends lost 5 bases at V and 1 base at J; junction bases unmatched: 4. The CDR3 coding sequence is TGTGCCAGTAGTGGACAGGGTAGATCCTACGAGCAGTACTTC. Translating it yields CASSGQGRSYEQYF. Together with reference TRBV19 and TRBJ2-7, the CDR3 gives the full variable domain: DGGITQSPKYLFRKEGQNVTLSCEQNLNHDAMYWYRQDPGQGLRLIYYSQIVNDFQKGDIAEGYSVSREKKESFPLTVTSAQKNPTAFYLCASSGQGRSYEQYFGPGTRLTVT.

J is TRBJ2-2 and V is TRBV4-1, with 9 nucleotides matching TRBD2. J was trimmed by 5 bases and V by 0 bases; bases with no gene match: 4. The length of the CDR3 is 16 residues. CDR1 is MGHRA, CDR2 YSYEKL, per germline. The CDR3 region is CASSQDSGSDTGELFF. CDR3 coding DNA: TGCGCCAGCAGCCAAGATAGCGGGAGTGATACCGGGGAGCTGTTTTTT.

The chain is built from TRBV30 and TRBJ2-1, with TRBD1 matching 9 bases. After removal of 3 bases from V and 8 bases from J, the junction contained 11 bases not matched to a gene. Germline V lookup: CDR1 GTSNPN, CDR2 SVGIG (reference sequence). The CDR3 totals 15 residues. CDR3 amino acids: CAWSNTGGWIDEQFF. Written as DNA, the CDR3 is TGTGCCTGGAGCAACACAGGGGGCTGGATCGATGAGCAGTTCTTC.

The rearrangement joins TRBV6-5 to TRBJ2-1; 13 bases fit TRBD2. Looked up from germline, CDR1 is MNHEY and CDR2 is SVGAGI. Trimming cost V 5 bases and J 8 bases; bases outside gene matches: 3. This CDR3 spans 14 amino acids. This chain's CDR3 is CASSKLAGGHEQFF. The CDR3 nucleotides are TGTGCCAGCAGTAAACTAGCGGGAGGGCATGAGCAGTTCTTC.

The chain employs TRBV5-1 and TRBJ1-1; 10 bases are a match to TRBD1. The junction had 5 bases not matched to a gene; V was cut back by 5 bases and J by 4 bases. The CDR3 is 14 amino acids. From germline, CDR1 is SGHRS and CDR2 YFSETQ. CDR3 in DNA: TGCGCCAGCAGATTAGACAGGGGGCCCACTGAAGCTTTCTTT. Residues: CASRLDRGPTEAFF.

The chain uses TRBV19 and TRBJ2-5; 13 bases match TRBD2. The junction had 5 bases not matched to a gene; V was cut back by 5 bases and J by 5 bases. Per the germline V gene, CDR1 is LNHDA and CDR2 is SQIVND (reference sequence). This CDR3 comprises 15 residues. The DNA for the CDR3 is TGTGCCAGTAGTCTGACTAGCGGGAGGTCTGAGACCCAGTACTTC. Protein: CASSLTSGRSETQYF.

A single count supports this clone. V usage is TRBV7-9 and J usage is TRBJ2-7, with TRBD2 matching over 7 bases. The CDR3 has 13 amino acids. Germline CDR1 and CDR2: SEHNR and FQNEAQ (reference sequence). The junction had 0 bases not matched to a gene; V was cut back by 4 bases and J by 0 bases. The CDR3 nucleotides are TGTGCCAGCAGCTGGGACTACTCCTACGAGCAGTACTTC. Amino acid sequence: CASSWDYSYEQYF.

The chain joins TRBV19 to TRBJ2-6, with 12 bases lining up with TRBD2. Germline V CDR1 and CDR2: LNHDA, SQIVND (reference sequence). V lost 7 bases to trimming and J lost 2 bases; unmatched junction nucleotides: 6. The CDR3 sequence is 17 residues long. Here the CDR3 reads CASTVTSGSAGANVLTF. In DNA form, the CDR3 reads TGTGCCAGTACTGTGACTAGCGGGAGTGCTGGGGCCAACGTCCTGACTTTC.

The chain couples TRBV7-3 to TRBJ2-2; 16 bases fit TRBD2. Per the germline V gene, CDR1 is SGHTA and CDR2 is FQGTGA. The CDR3 length is 20 residues. The V and J ends lost 8 bases and 4 bases, in that order; junction bases with no gene match: 16. The CDR3 reads CASHLTGTSGREYFTGELFF. CDR3 nucleotide sequence: TGTGCCAGCCACCTGACCGGGACTAGCGGGAGGGAGTATTTCACCGGGGAGCTGTTTTTT.

The rearrangement joins TRBV5-1 to TRBJ2-7; D might be TRBD2 (6 bases). In germline, CDR1 is SGHRS, CDR2 YFSETQ. Trimming took off 8 bases at V and 7 bases at J, with 25 bases between the two ends. The CDR3 has 15 amino acids. CDR3 protein: CASTKETSASREQYF. DNA of the CDR3: TGCGCCAGTACTAAGGAGACTAGTGCATCGCGGGAGCAGTACTTC.